This TCR beta chain stems from a study of response to subunit inactivated influenza vaccine. Overall study results and limits: Few new T cells, the authors suggested, are recruited by each seasonal influenza vaccination.

This clonotype was picked up many times. Antigen specificity is unknown. MiXCR was run by TCRdb on the RT-PCR reads, yielding one entry per CDR3 protein. The data show approximately 530,000 distinct CDR3 sequences, 7.2% seen once. The source was PBMCs from blood, collected approximately 25 months after vaccination. The sequence was obtained from a man between 50 and 69 years old who received an inactivated influenza vaccine.

CDR3 amino acids: CASSGLSNTEAFF. CDR3 sequence (DNA): TGTGCCAGCAGTGGACTTTCGAACACTGAAGCTTTCTTT. This sequence joins TRBV12-3 or TRBV12-4 and TRBJ1-1; no clear D gene. CDR3 length: 13 amino acids. V was cut by 5 bases and J by 1 base, with 8 bases left in between.